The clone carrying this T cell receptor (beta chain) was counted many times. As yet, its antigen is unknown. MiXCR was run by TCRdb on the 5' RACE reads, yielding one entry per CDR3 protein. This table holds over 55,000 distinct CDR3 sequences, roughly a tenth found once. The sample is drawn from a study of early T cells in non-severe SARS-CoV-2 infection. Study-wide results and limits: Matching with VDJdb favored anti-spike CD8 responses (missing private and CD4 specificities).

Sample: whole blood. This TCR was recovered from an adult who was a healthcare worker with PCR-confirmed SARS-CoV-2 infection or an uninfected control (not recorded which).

As DNA, the CDR3 is TGTGCCACCAGTGACGCGACCTGGACGGGGACAGATACGCAGTATTTT. It is translated as CATSDATWTGTDTQYF. The gene calls are TRBV24-1 and TRBJ2-3; the D gene is possibly TRBD2 (5 bases). CDR3 length: 16 amino acids. V was pared by 4 bases and J by 3 bases, with 16 bases between. CDR1 and CDR2 from the germline V gene are KGHDR and SFDVKD.